These 5 T cell receptor beta chains originate from one sample sequenced in a study of CD8 T cells in Susac syndrome. The authors reverse transcribed roughly 0.5 to 1 ug RNA with random hexamers. TCRdb re-called the immunoSEQ multiplex PCR reads with MiXCR, one entry per CDR3 protein. The table lists around 200,000 distinct CDR3 sequences, approximately 95% of them singletons. The sequenced sample was CD4+ T cells from PBMCs. The receptors were gathered from a human donor with multiple sclerosis.

The chain joins TRBV6-1 to TRBJ1-2; possible D gene TRBD1, 6 bases. V was clipped by 9 bases and J by 4 bases, with 15 bases between them. Germline-derived CDR1 and CDR2 are MNHNS and SASEGT. The CDR3 is 13 residues long. CDR3 coding DNA: TGTGCCAGTTCTGCGACAGGACCCTATGGCTACACCTTC. It translates to CASSATGPYGYTF.

The chain joins TRBV20-1 to TRBJ2-1, with 14 bases aligning to TRBD2. Germline V gene sequence: CDR1 DFQATT, CDR2 SNEGSKA (reference sequence). With 6 bases clipped from V and 6 bases from J, the junction kept 13 bases outside the gene matches. This CDR3 is built from 17 residues. CDR3 nucleotide sequence: TGCAGTGCCCACACGAGACTAGCGGGGGGGAGAGGCAATGAGCAGTTCTTC. Translated, it gives CSAHTRLAGGRGNEQFF.

The chain is built from TRBV29-1 and TRBJ2-1; no clear D. The CDR3 covers 11 residues. V was pared by 7 bases and J by 4 bases, with 8 bases between. Germline V gives CDR1 SQVTM, CDR2 ANQGSEA. The CDR3, as DNA: TGCAGCGGCACCGTTTACAATGAGCAGTTCTTC. Encoded protein: CSGTVYNEQFF.

The J gene is TRBJ2-5, the V gene TRBV20-1, with unresolved D. Trimming pared 3 bases from V and 4 bases from J, leaving 9 bases between. This CDR3 region has 12 residues. CDR1 and CDR2 from the germline V gene are DFQATT and SNEGSKA (reference sequence). The CDR3 protein is CSARLSVETQYF. The CDR3 nucleotides read TGCAGTGCTAGGCTGTCTGTAGAGACCCAGTACTTC.

This clonotype was seen just once. The CDR3: CASSDFHTEAFF. In DNA form, the CDR3 reads TGTGCCAGCAGTGACTTCCACACTGAAGCTTTCTTT. The rearrangement links TRBV2 to TRBJ1-1; D remains ambiguous. The ends were cut back, 3 bases at V and 3 bases at J, with 5 bases in the middle. Per the germline V gene, CDR1 is SNHLY and CDR2 is FYNNEI. This CDR3 region has 12 residues. The full variable domain, its missing parts supplied by reference TRBV2 and TRBJ1-1, is EPEVTQTPSHQVTQMGQEVILRCVPISNHLYFYWYRQILGQKVEFLVSFYNNEISEKSEIFDDQFSVERPDGSNFTLKIRSTKLEDSAMYFCASSDFHTEAFFGQGTRLTVV.